One and the same sample provided the 12 T cell receptor beta chains below, sequenced in a study of blood T cell repertoires in COVID-19. Clones were sequenced by immunoSEQ multiplex PCR, and TCRdb holds only the in-frame ones, with some missing. The sample holds approximately 300,000 clones, more than 85% seen once. Source material: PBMCs or T cells enriched from blood (not recorded which). These receptors all stem from a woman aged 25 to 39 who had recovered from COVID-19.

This clone was seen more than once but under ten times. The gene calls are TRBV19 and TRBJ2-7, with D possibly matching TRBD1 (5 bases). The CDR3 covers 14 residues. The germline CDR1 and CDR2 sequences are LNHDA and SQIVND (reference sequence). Trimming left V 5 bases short and J 3 bases short, with 14 bases between. The CDR3 nucleotides read TGTGCCAGTAGTCCGACAGTGACATACTACGAGCAGTACTTC. It encodes CASSPTVTYYEQYF.

In this sample, this clone turned up once. The chain joins TRBV5-6 to TRBJ2-7; possibly TRBD2 for D (6 bases). V was pared by 0 bases and J by 1 base, with 11 bases between. The CDR3 has 15 residues. Germline V gives CDR1 SGHDT, CDR2 YYEEEE. CDR3: CASSLVGSSSYEQYF. The CDR3 coding sequence is TGTGCCAGCAGCTTGGTCGGGAGCAGTTCCTACGAGCAGTACTTC.

Written as DNA, the CDR3 is TGTGCCAGCAGCCCGCTAGCGGGGTGGCGTGAGCAGTTCTTC. This gives the protein CASSPLAGWREQFF. The chain links TRBV7-2 to TRBJ2-1; 9 bases are shared with TRBD2. The CDR3 extends over 14 amino acids. Germline CDR1 is SGHTA and CDR2 is FQGNSA. Trimming at V came to 5 bases and at J to 9 bases, leaving 8 bases not matched to a gene.

The V gene is TRBV12-5, the J gene TRBJ2-1; 9 bases map to TRBD1. The germline V gene has CDR1 LGHNT and CDR2 FRNRAP. With 5 bases clipped from V and 0 bases from J, the junction kept 5 bases outside the gene matches. CDR3 length: 16 residues. The CDR3 DNA reads TGTGCTAGTGGTGAGACAGGGGGTATCTCCTACAATGAGCAGTTCTTC. Protein sequence: CASGETGGISYNEQFF. The variable domain in full, with the rest retrieved from reference TRBV12-5 and TRBJ2-1, is DARVTQTPRHKVTEMGQEVTMRCQPILGHNTVFWYRQTMMQGLELLAYFRNRAPLDDSGMPKDRFSAEMPDATLATLKIQPSEPRDSAVYFCASGETGGISYNEQFFGPGTRLTVL.

This chain uses TRBV15 with TRBJ2-2; the D gene is possibly TRBD1 (6 bases). Trimming shortened V by 0 bases and J by 3 bases, and 14 bases separated the two germline ends. The CDR3 is 17 residues long. CDR1 is LNHNV, CDR2 YYDKDF, per germline (reference sequence). CDR3 bases: TGTGCCACCAGCAGAGATCTCCACAGGGCTGACACCGGGGAGCTGTTTTTT. It translates to CATSRDLHRADTGELFF.

V and J are TRBV5-1 and TRBJ2-5; D is uncertain. V was cut by 4 bases and J by 5 bases, with 12 bases left in between. The CDR3 covers 13 residues. The germline gives CDR1 SGHRS, CDR2 YFSETQ. CDR3 in amino acids: CASSLVAQETQYF. CDR3 coding DNA: TGCGCCAGCAGCCTCGTGGCTCAGGAGACCCAGTACTTC.

This clone has more than one count but fewer than ten. The V and J genes are TRBV2 and TRBJ2-7; no definite D call. V shed 3 bases and J shed 2 bases, with 5 bases lying between them. The V gene's germline CDR1 is SNHLY and CDR2 FYNNEI. CDR3 size: 12 residues. In DNA, the CDR3 is TGTGCCAGCAGTGACGTAACCTACGAGCAGTACTTC. As protein: CASSDVTYEQYF.

This chain links TRBV7-3 with TRBJ2-3, with TRBD2 as a possible D gene (5 bases). The CDR3 sequence is 14 residues long. The germline gives CDR1 SGHTA, CDR2 FQGTGA. V was clipped by 1 base and J by 1 base, with 6 bases between them. CDR3 bases: TGTGCCAGCAGCTTAAACGGGGGCACAGATACGCAGTATTTT. As protein: CASSLNGGTDTQYF.

This chain uses TRBV19 with TRBJ2-1; D is possibly TRBD1 (6 bases). The CDR3 totals 15 residues. Per the germline V gene, CDR1 is LNHDA and CDR2 is SQIVND (reference sequence). The V gene lost 5 bases and the J gene lost 4 bases, with 15 bases spanning the gap. The CDR3 sequence: CASSVQGPGYNEQFF. The CDR3 nucleotides are TGTGCCAGTAGTGTACAGGGTCCGGGGTACAATGAGCAGTTCTTC.

The chain uses TRBV4-1 and TRBJ2-5, with D perhaps TRBD2 (5 bases). The CDR3 covers 15 residues. Per germline, CDR1 MGHRA and CDR2 YSYEKL. V dropped 1 base and J dropped 5 bases, with 14 bases sitting between them. The CDR3 reads CASSQGGNNLETQYF. In nucleotides, the CDR3 is TGCGCCAGCAGCCAAGGAGGGAACAATTTGGAGACCCAGTACTTC.

The rearrangement uses TRBV7-2 and TRBJ2-1; 7 bases align to TRBD2. Germline lookup yields CDR1 SGHTA and CDR2 FQGNSA. J lost 6 bases, V lost 1 base, and 6 bases had no gene match. The CDR3 runs 15 residues. CDR3 loop: CASSLGAGAPNEQFF. DNA for the CDR3: TGTGCCAGCAGCTTAGGGGCGGGAGCCCCCAATGAGCAGTTCTTC.

V usage is TRBV5-1 and J usage is TRBJ1-3; 8 positions agree with TRBD1. Germline lookup yields CDR1 SGHRS and CDR2 YFSETQ. Trimming cost V 0 bases and J 3 bases; bases outside gene matches: 5. The CDR3 is made up of 16 amino acids. The CDR3 nucleotides read TGCGCCAGCAGCTTGGTAGGACAGGGATATGGAAACACCATATATTTT. Translating gives CASSLVGQGYGNTIYF.